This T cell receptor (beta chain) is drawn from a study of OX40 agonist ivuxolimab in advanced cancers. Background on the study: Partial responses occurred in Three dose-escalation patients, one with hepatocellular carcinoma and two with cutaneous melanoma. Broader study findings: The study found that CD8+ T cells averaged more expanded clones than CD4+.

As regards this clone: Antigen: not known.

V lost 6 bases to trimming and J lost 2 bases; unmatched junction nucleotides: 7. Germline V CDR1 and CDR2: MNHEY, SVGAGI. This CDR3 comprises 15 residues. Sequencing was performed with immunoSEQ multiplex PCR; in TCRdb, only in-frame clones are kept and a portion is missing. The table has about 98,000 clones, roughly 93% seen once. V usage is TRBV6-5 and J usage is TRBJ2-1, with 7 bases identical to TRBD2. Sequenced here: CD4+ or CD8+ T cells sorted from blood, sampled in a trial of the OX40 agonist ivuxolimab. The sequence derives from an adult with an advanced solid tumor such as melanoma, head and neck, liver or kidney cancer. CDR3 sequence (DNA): TGTGCCAGCAGCGCAACGGGGGGTGCCTACAATGAGCAGTTCTTC. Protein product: CASSATGGAYNEQFF.